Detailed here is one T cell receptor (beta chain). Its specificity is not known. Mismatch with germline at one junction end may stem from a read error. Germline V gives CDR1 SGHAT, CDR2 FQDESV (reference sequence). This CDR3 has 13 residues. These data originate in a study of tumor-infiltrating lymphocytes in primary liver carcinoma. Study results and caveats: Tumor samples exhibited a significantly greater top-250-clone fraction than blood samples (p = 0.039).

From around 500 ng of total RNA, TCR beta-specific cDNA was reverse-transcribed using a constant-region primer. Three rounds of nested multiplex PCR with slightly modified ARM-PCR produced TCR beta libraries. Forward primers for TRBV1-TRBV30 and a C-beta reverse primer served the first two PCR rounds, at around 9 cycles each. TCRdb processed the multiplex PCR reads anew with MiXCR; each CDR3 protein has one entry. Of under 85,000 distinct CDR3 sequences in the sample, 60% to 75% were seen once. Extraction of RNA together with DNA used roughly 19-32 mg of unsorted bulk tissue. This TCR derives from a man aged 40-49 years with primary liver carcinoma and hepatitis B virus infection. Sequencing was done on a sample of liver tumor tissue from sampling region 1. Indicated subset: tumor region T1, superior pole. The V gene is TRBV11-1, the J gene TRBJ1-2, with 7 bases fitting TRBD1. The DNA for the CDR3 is TGTGACAGCAGCCCGGGACAGTATTATGGATACACCTTC. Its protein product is CDSSPGQYYGYTF.